Presented here are 2 T cell receptor beta chains from one specimen sequenced in a study of T cells in Graves' hyperthyroidism and ophthalmopathy. Regions amplified from RNA transcripts were the TCR beta CDR3 regions. TCR CDR3 underwent first-round RT-PCR with the HTBI primer set. TCRdb processed the multiplex PCR reads anew with MiXCR; each CDR3 protein has one entry. The sample has 500,000 to 650,000 distinct CDR3 sequences, around 20% seen once. Sequencing was carried out using blood. The source is a man in his forties or fifties with Graves' ophthalmopathy.

This clonotype was seen a handful of times. The chain joins TRBV3-1 to TRBJ2-5, with 10 bases aligning to TRBD2. Per the germline V gene, CDR1 is LGHDT and CDR2 is YNNKEL (reference sequence). The ends lost 5 bases at V and 13 bases at J; junction bases unmatched: 16. The CDR3 spans 15 residues. CDR3 amino acids: CASSTKPSGSSATYF. The DNA of the CDR3 is TGTGCCAGCAGCACCAAGCCTAGCGGGAGTTCGGCTACGTACTTC.

This clonotype was counted only a few times. This chain links TRBV4-1 with TRBJ2-7, with TRBD1 as a possible D gene (5 bases). Germline CDR1 reads MGHRA; CDR2 reads YSYEKL. V dropped 4 bases and J dropped 1 base, with 14 bases sitting between them. The CDR3 totals 15 residues. The DNA of the CDR3 is TGCGCCAGCAGCCTCCGGACACAGTCTTCCTACGAGCAGTACTTC. Translation: CASSLRTQSSYEQYF.